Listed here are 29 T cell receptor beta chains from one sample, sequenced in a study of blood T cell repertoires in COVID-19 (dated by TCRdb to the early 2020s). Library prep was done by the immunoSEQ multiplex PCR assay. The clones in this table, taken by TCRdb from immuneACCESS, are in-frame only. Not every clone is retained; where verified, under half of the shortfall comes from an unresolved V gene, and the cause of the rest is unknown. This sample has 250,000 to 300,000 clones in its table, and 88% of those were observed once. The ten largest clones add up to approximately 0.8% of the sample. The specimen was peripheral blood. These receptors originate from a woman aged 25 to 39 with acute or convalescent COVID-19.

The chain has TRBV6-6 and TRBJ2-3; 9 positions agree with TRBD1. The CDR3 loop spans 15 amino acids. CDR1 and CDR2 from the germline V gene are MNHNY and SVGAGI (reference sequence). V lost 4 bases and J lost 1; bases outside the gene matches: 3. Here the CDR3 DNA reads TGTGCCAGCAGTTCGGGACAGGGAGGCACAGATACGCAGTATTTT. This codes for CASSSGQGGTDTQYF.

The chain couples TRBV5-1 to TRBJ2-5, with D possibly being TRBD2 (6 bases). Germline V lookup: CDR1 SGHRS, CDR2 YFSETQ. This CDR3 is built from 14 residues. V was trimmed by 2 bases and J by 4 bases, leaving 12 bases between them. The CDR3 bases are TGCGCCAGCAGCTTAGGAGGGGTCTTAGAGACCCAGTACTTC. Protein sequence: CASSLGGVLETQYF.

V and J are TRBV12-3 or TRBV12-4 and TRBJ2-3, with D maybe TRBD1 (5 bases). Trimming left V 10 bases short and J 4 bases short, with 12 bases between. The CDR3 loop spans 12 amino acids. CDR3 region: CATSTGPDTQYF. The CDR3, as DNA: TGTGCCACCTCAACAGGTCCAGATACGCAGTATTTT.

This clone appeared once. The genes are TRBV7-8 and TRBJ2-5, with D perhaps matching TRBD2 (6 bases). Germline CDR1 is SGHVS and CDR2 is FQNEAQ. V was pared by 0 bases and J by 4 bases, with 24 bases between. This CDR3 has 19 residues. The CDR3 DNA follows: TGTGCCAGCAGCTTAGCTAGTAGCGGAGGGGTGGGGTTCGGAGAGACCCAGTACTTC. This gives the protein CASSLASSGGVGFGETQYF.

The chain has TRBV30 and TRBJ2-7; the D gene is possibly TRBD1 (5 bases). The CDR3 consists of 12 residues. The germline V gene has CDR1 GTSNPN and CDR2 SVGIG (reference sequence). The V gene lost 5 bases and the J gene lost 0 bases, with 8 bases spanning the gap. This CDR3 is CAWQDNSYEQYF. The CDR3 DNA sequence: TGTGCCTGGCAGGACAACTCCTACGAGCAGTACTTC.

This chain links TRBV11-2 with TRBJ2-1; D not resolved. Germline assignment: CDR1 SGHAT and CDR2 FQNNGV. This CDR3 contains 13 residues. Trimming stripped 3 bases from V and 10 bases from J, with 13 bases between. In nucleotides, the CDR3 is TGTGCCAGCAGCTTGTCTGTGAGGCGGGAGCAGTTCTTC. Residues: CASSLSVRREQFF.

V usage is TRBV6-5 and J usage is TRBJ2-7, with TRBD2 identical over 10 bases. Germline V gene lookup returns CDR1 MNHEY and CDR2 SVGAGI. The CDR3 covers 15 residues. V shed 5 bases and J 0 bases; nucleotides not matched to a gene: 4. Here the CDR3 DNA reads TGTGCCAGCAGTCTACTAGCGGGAAGCTCCTACGAGCAGTACTTC. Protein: CASSLLAGSSYEQYF.

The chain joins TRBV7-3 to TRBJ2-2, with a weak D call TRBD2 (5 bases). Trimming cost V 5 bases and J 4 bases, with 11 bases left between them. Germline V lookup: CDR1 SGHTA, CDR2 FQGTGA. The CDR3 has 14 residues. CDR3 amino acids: CASSPGVPTGELFF. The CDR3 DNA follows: TGTGCCAGCAGCCCCGGGGTTCCCACCGGGGAGCTGTTTTTT.

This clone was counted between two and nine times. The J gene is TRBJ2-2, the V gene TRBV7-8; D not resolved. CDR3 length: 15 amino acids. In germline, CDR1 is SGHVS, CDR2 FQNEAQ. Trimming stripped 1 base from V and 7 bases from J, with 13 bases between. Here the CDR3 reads CASSLESVRHGELFF. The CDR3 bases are TGTGCCAGCAGCTTAGAGAGTGTTCGACACGGGGAGCTGTTTTTT.

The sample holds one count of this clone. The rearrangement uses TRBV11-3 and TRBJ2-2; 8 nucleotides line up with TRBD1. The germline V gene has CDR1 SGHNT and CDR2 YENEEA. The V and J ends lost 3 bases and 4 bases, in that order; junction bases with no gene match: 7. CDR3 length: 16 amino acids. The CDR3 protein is CASSFGGTGGTGELFF. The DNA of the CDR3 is TGTGCCAGCAGCTTTGGCGGGACAGGAGGCACCGGGGAGCTGTTTTTT.

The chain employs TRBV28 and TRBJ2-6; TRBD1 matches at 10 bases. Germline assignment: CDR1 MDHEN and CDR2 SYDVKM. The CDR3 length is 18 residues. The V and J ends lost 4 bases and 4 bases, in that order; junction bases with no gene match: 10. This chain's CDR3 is CASSSWTGGRGGANVLTF. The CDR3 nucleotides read TGTGCCAGCAGTTCATGGACAGGGGGTAGAGGCGGGGCCAACGTCCTGACTTTC. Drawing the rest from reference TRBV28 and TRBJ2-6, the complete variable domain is DVKVTQSSRYLVKRTGEKVFLECVQDMDHENMFWYRQDPGLGLRLIYFSYDVKMKEKGDIPEGYSVSREKKERFSLILESASTNQTSMYLCASSSWTGGRGGANVLTFGAGSRLTVL.

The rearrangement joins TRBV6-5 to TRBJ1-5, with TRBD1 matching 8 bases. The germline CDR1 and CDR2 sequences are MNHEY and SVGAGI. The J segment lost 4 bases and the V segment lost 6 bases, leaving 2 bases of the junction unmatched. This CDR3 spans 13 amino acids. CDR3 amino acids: CASRQGVNQPQHF. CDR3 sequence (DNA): TGTGCCAGCAGACAGGGGGTGAATCAGCCCCAGCATTTT.

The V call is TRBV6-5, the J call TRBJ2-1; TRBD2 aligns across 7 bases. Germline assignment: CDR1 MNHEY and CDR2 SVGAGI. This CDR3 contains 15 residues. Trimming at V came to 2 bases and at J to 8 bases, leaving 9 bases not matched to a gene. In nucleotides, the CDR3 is TGTGCCAGCAGTTACGGCGCGGGAGTTGGCGATGAGCAGTTCTTC. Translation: CASSYGAGVGDEQFF.

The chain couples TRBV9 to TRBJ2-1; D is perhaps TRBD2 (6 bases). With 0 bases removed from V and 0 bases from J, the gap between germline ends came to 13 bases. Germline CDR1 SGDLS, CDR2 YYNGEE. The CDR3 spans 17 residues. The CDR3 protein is CASSVDVRESSYNEQFF. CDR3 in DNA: TGTGCCAGCAGCGTAGATGTACGGGAGAGCTCCTACAATGAGCAGTTCTTC.

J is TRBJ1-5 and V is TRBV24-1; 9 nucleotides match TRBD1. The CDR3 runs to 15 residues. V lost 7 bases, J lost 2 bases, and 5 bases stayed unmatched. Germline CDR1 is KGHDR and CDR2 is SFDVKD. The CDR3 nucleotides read TGTGCCACCAGCGGGACAGGGAATGGCAATCAGCCCCAGCATTTT. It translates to CATSGTGNGNQPQHF.

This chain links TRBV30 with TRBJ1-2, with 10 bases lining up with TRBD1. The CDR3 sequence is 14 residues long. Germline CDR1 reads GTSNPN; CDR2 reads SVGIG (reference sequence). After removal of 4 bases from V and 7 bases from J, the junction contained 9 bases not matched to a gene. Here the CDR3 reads CAWNGPGQGTGYTF. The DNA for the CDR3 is TGTGCCTGGAACGGACCGGGACAGGGGACTGGCTACACCTTC.

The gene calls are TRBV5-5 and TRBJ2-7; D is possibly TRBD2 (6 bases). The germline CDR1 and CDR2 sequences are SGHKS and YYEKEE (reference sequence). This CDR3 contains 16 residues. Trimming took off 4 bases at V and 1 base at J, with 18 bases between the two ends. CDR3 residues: CASSQRAGRGSYEQYF. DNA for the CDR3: TGTGCCAGCAGCCAAAGGGCGGGACGTGGATCCTACGAGCAGTACTTC.

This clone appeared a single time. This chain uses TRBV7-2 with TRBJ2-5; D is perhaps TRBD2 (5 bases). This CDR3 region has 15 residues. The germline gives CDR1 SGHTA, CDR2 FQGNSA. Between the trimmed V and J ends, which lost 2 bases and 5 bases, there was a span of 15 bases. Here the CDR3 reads CASSLLLTSGETQYF. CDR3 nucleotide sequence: TGTGCCAGCAGCTTATTGCTCACTTCGGGGGAGACCCAGTACTTC.

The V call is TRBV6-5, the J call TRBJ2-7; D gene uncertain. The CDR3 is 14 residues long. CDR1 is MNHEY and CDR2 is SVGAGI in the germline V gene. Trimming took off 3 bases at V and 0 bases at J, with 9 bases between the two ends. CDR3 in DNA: TGTGCCAGCAGTTATTCCGGTCTCTCCTACGAGCAGTACTTC. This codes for CASSYSGLSYEQYF.

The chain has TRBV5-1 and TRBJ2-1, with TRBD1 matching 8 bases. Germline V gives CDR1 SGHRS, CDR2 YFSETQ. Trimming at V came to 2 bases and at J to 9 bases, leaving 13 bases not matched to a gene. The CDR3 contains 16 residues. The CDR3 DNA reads TGCGCCAGCAGCTTTAAGGACCGGGACAGGTCTGGTGAGCAGTTCTTC. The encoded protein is CASSFKDRDRSGEQFF.

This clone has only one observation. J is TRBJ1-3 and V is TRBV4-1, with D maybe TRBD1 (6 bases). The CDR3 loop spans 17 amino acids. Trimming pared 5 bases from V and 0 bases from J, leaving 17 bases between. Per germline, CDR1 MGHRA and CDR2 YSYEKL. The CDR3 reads CASSTQQGPSSGNTIYF. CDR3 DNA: TGCGCCAGCAGCACCCAACAGGGACCGAGCTCTGGAAACACCATATATTTT.

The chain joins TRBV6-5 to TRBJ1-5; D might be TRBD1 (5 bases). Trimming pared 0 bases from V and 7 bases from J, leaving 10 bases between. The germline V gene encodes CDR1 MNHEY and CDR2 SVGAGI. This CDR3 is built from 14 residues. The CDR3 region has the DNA TGTGCCAGCAGTTACTCGGGGGGAGGGCAGCCCCAGCATTTT. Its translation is CASSYSGGGQPQHF.

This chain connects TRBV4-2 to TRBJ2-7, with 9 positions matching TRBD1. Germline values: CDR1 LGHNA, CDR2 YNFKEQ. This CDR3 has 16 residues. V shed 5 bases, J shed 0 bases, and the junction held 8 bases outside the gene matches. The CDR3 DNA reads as TGTGCCAGCAGCTTTACCCGGGACAGGGCCTCCTACGAGCAGTACTTC. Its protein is CASSFTRDRASYEQYF.

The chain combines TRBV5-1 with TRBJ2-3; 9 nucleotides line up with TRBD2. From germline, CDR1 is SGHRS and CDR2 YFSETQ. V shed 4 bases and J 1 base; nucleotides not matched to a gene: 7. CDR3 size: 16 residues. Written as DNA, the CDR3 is TGCGCCAGCAGCGACGGACTAGCGCGGGGCACAGATACGCAGTATTTT. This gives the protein CASSDGLARGTDTQYF.

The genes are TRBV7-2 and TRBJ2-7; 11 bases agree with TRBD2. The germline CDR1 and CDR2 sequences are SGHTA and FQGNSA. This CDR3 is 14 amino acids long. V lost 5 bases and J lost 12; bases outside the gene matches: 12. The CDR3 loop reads CASSHSETSGIWYF. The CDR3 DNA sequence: TGTGCCAGCAGCCATTCCGAGACTAGCGGGATTTGGTACTTC.

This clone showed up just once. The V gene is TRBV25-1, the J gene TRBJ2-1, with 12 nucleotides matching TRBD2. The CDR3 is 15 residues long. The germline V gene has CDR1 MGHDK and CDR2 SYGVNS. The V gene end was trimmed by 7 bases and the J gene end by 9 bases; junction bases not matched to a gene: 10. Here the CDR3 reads CASTALAGGPGEQFF. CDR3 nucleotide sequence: TGTGCCAGCACCGCACTAGCGGGAGGCCCAGGTGAGCAGTTCTTC.

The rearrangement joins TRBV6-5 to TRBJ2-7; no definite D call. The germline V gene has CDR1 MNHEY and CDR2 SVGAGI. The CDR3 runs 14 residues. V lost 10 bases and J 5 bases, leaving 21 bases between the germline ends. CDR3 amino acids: CAKTRFRPINEQYF. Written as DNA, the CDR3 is TGTGCCAAAACTCGCTTCCGCCCAATCAACGAGCAGTACTTC.

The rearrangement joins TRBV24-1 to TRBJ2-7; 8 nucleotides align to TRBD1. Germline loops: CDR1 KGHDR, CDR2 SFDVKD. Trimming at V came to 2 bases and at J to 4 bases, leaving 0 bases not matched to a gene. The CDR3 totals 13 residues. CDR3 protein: CATSDWTGYEQYF. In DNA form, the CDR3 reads TGTGCCACCAGTGATTGGACAGGGTACGAGCAGTACTTC.

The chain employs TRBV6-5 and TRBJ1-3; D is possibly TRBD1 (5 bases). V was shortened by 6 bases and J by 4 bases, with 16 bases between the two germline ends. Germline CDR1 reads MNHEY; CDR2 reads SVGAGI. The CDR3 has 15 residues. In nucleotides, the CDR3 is TGTGCCAGCAGGCCTGGGACTTCAGGAGGAAACACCATATATTTT. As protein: CASRPGTSGGNTIYF.